This T cell receptor (beta chain) was captured in a study of blood T cell repertoires in COVID-19. Assay: immunoSEQ multiplex PCR; the TCRdb copy retains only in-frame clones and omits some. The data hold more than 110,000 clones, with approximately 80% observed a single time. CDR1 is LGHDT, CDR2 YNNKEL, per germline (reference sequence). The CDR3 has 15 residues. J gave up 6 bases and V 2 bases, and 7 bases lay outside the gene matches. The gene calls are TRBV3-1 (or the pseudogene TRBV3-2) and TRBJ1-2; TRBD1 matches 9 bases. The receptor was isolated from an elderly woman in a cohort sampled during active or convalescent COVID-19. The sample taken for sequencing was peripheral blood. The CDR3 spells CASSQWDREQNGYTF. The CDR3 DNA reads as TGTGCCAGCAGCCAATGGGACAGGGAACAAAATGGCTACACCTTC.